These 6 T cell receptor beta chains originate from one sample sequenced in a study of PD-L1 blockade in urothelial cancer. Method: immunoSEQ multiplex PCR; TCRdb's copy keeps in-frame clones and lacks some. Of 35,000 or so clones listed, 80% to 90% were seen once; the top ten hold about 16%. The material sequenced was PBMCs, taken around atezolizumab (anti-PD-L1) treatment. The source of these receptors is a man aged 55-75 years with urothelial cancer.

This chain uses TRBV27 with TRBJ2-1; 12 nucleotides align to TRBD2. Germline assignment: CDR1 MNHEY and CDR2 SMNVEV (reference sequence). CDR3 length equals 18 residues. With V trimmed by 6 bases and J by 2 bases, 11 bases remained unmatched. This chain's CDR3 is CASSPRTSGGWTYNEQFF. Here the CDR3 DNA reads TGTGCCAGCAGCCCCCGTACTAGCGGGGGGTGGACCTACAATGAGCAGTTCTTC.

V usage is TRBV19 and J usage is TRBJ1-2; D gene ambiguous. Germline CDR1 reads LNHDA; CDR2 reads SQIVND (reference sequence). Trimming cost V 0 bases and J 2 bases, with 7 bases left between them. The length of the CDR3 is 14 residues. The CDR3 region is CASSIDGQNYGYTF. DNA of the CDR3: TGTGCCAGTAGTATAGATGGTCAGAACTATGGCTACACCTTC.

This chain joins TRBV5-5 and TRBJ1-1; the match to TRBD1 covers 10 bases. CDR1 and CDR2 from the germline V gene are SGHKS and YYEKEE (reference sequence). The CDR3 runs to 17 residues. With 4 bases clipped from V and 3 bases from J, the junction kept 12 bases outside the gene matches. This chain's CDR3 is CASSGGTGARVDTEAFF. The CDR3 nucleotides read TGTGCCAGCAGCGGAGGGACAGGGGCCCGGGTGGACACTGAAGCTTTCTTT. The whole variable domain, remainder taken from reference TRBV5-5 and TRBJ1-1, is DAGVTQSPTHLIKTRGQQVTLRCSPISGHKSVSWYQQVLGQGPQFIFQYYEKEERGRGNFPDRFSARQFPNYSSELNVNALLLGDSALYLCASSGGTGARVDTEAFFGQGTRLTVV.

The chain joins TRBV2 to TRBJ2-7, with 13 positions matching TRBD2. The CDR3 is made up of 14 amino acids. The ends lost 5 bases at V and 3 bases at J; junction bases unmatched: 1. The germline V gene encodes CDR1 SNHLY and CDR2 FYNNEI. CDR3 protein: CASSRLAGGYEQYF. In DNA form, the CDR3 reads TGTGCCAGCAGTCGACTAGCGGGGGGCTACGAGCAGTACTTC.

The chain links TRBV5-5 to TRBJ2-3; no firm D call. The CDR3 extends over 13 amino acids. Between the trimmed V and J ends, which lost 5 bases and 0 bases, there was a span of 7 bases. In germline, CDR1 is SGHKS, CDR2 YYEKEE (reference sequence). CDR3: CASRAISTDTQYF. In nucleotides, the CDR3 is TGTGCCAGCAGAGCAATTAGCACAGATACGCAGTATTTT.

The V call is TRBV4-3, the J call TRBJ2-6; 8 nucleotides line up with TRBD2. The V gene's germline CDR1 is LGHNA and CDR2 YSLEER. This CDR3 has 18 amino acids. With V trimmed by 0 bases and J by 3 bases, 7 bases remained unmatched. CDR3 DNA sequence: TGCGCCAGCAGCCAAGATTCTGGCGGGAGGTATGGGGCCAACGTCCTGACTTTC. It specifies CASSQDSGGRYGANVLTF.